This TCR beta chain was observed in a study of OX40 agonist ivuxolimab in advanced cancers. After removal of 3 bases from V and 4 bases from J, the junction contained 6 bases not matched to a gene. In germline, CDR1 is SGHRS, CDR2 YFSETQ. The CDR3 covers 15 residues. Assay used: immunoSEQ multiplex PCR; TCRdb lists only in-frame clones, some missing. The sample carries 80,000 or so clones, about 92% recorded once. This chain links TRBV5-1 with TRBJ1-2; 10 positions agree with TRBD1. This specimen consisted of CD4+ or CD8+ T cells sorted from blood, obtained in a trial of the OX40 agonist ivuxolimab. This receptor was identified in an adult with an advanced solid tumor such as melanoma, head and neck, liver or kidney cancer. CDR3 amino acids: CASSSTGGGGYGYTF. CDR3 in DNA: TGCGCCAGCAGCTCGACAGGGGGCGGAGGCTATGGCTACACCTTC.